These 22 T cell receptor beta chains came from one sample sequenced in a study of T cells after yellow fever vaccination. TCRdb re-called the 5' RACE reads with MiXCR, one entry per CDR3 protein. This sample has around 300,000 distinct CDR3 sequences, with approximately 4% found just once. Sequences were derived from PBMCs, sampled 5 days after the yellow fever booster vaccination. Receptor source: a man aged 18-30 years who received the YFV17D yellow fever vaccine.

This clonotype appeared many times. This rearrangement joins TRBV28 to TRBJ2-3; D may be TRBD2 (6 bases). This CDR3 comprises 16 residues. V lost 5 bases, J lost 8 bases, and 23 bases lay in between. Germline V gene sequence: CDR1 MDHEN, CDR2 SYDVKM. CDR3 sequence reads: CASSPPGVRSPGTQYF. The CDR3 nucleotides are TGTGCCAGCAGTCCCCCGGGAGTACGAAGTCCGGGTACGCAGTATTTT. The full variable domain, its missing parts supplied by reference TRBV28 and TRBJ2-3, is DVKVTQSSRYLVKRTGEKVFLECVQDMDHENMFWYRQDPGLGLRLIYFSYDVKMKEKGDIPEGYSVSREKKERFSLILESASTNQTSMYLCASSPPGVRSPGTQYFGPGTRLTVL.

This clonotype came up a few times. V is TRBV28 and J is TRBJ1-5; 9 nucleotides align to TRBD1. This CDR3 has 16 amino acids. With V trimmed by 5 bases and J by 3 bases, 8 bases remained unmatched. Germline assignment: CDR1 MDHEN and CDR2 SYDVKM. The CDR3 is CASSTHRTGVNQPQHF. In nucleotides, the CDR3 is TGTGCCAGCAGTACCCACCGGACAGGGGTCAATCAGCCCCAGCATTTT.

The chain couples TRBV20-1 to TRBJ1-2, with D perhaps matching TRBD1 (5 bases). This CDR3 region has 13 residues. Germline V CDR1 and CDR2: DFQATT, SNEGSKA (reference sequence). Trimming shortened V by 0 bases and J by 4 bases, and 9 bases separated the two germline ends. The CDR3 region has the DNA TGCAGTGCTAGAGAGACAGCGGGCTATGGCTACACCTTC. It specifies CSARETAGYGYTF.

The chain uses TRBV15 and TRBJ2-5, with D perhaps TRBD1 or TRBD2 (5 bases each). Germline V lookup: CDR1 LNHNV, CDR2 YYDKDF (reference sequence). The V end was cut by 5 bases, the J end by 5 bases, with 18 bases between. This CDR3 is built from 15 residues. CDR3 sequence (DNA): TGTGCCACCAGCGGGCCAGGGACGGTAATGGAGACCCAGTACTTC. Translating gives CATSGPGTVMETQYF.

This chain connects TRBV12-3 or TRBV12-4 to TRBJ1-5; D gene ambiguous. Trimming pared 6 bases from V and 4 bases from J, leaving 7 bases between. This CDR3 is 12 amino acids long. The CDR3 sequence: CASRSVNQPQHF. The CDR3 DNA sequence: TGTGCCAGCAGGTCCGTTAATCAGCCCCAGCATTTT.

This clonotype showed up just a few times. The rearrangement joins TRBV2 to TRBJ2-2; D remains unclear. Trimming stripped 0 bases from V and 6 bases from J, with 8 bases between. There are 14 residues in the CDR3. Germline CDR1 and CDR2: SNHLY and FYNNEI. CDR3 sequence reads: CASSEASPAGELFF. In nucleotides, the CDR3 is TGTGCCAGCAGTGAAGCTTCCCCGGCCGGGGAGCTGTTTTTT.

This clonotype showed up just a few times. This sequence joins TRBV27 and TRBJ2-2; D not certain. V was clipped by 3 bases and J by 7 bases, with 6 bases between them. CDR3 size: 12 residues. CDR1 and CDR2 (germline): MNHEY, SMNVEV (reference sequence). CDR3 bases: TGTGCCAGCAGTTTTATGGGCGGGGAGCTGTTTTTT. Translating gives CASSFMGGELFF.

This clonotype has at least ten counts. The J gene is TRBJ2-3, the V gene TRBV11-2; 11 nucleotides match TRBD2. V gave up 6 bases and J gave up 2 bases; unmatched junction bases: 7. Germline CDR1 and CDR2: SGHAT and FQNNGV. The CDR3 contains 16 residues. CDR3 coding DNA: TGTGCCAGCAGTACTCATAGCGGGGGGGTCACAGATACGCAGTATTTT. Its protein is CASSTHSGGVTDTQYF.

This rearrangement joins TRBV3-1 to TRBJ2-5; 8 bases are a match to TRBD2. Germline CDR1 LGHDT, CDR2 YNNKEL (reference sequence). J lost 14 bases, V lost 5 bases, and 16 bases had no gene match. The CDR3 contains 14 residues. As DNA, the CDR3 is TGTGCCAGCAGCTCAAGTGAGCGACCGGGACTAGTATACTTC. Translated, it gives CASSSSERPGLVYF.

This sequence joins TRBV11-2 and TRBJ2-2; 8 bases agree with TRBD1. V dropped 0 bases and J dropped 1; count of bases not matched to a gene: 4. The germline gives CDR1 SGHAT, CDR2 FQNNGV. This CDR3 spans 17 amino acids. CDR3 nucleotide sequence: TGTGCCAGCAGCTTAGACACACAGGGGGTGAACACCGGGGAGCTGTTTTTT. This encodes CASSLDTQGVNTGELFF.

This clonotype has just a few counts. The chain combines TRBV9 with TRBJ2-2; 9 nucleotides line up with TRBD1. The CDR3 is 16 amino acids. CDR1 is SGDLS and CDR2 is YYNGEE in the germline V gene. Trimming took 3 bases from V and 4 from J; bases not matched to a gene: 7. CDR3: CASSARGDRVTGELFF. In DNA form, the CDR3 reads TGTGCCAGCAGCGCCCGCGGGGACAGGGTCACCGGGGAGCTGTTTTTT.

The rearrangement uses TRBV20-1 and TRBJ1-2; the D gene is possibly TRBD1 (6 bases). The V and J ends lost 0 bases and 0 bases respectively, with 20 bases between them. Germline loops: CDR1 DFQATT, CDR2 SNEGSKA (reference sequence). The CDR3 spans 18 residues. The CDR3 nucleotides read TGCAGTGCTAGAGATAGGTTGGGACACCCCAGAGCTAACTATGGCTACACCTTC. Protein: CSARDRLGHPRANYGYTF.

This clonotype was observed a few times. The chain carries TRBV5-1 and TRBJ1-1, with unresolved D. Germline loops: CDR1 SGHRS, CDR2 YFSETQ. The CDR3 spans 14 residues. Trimming removed 4 bases from V and 3 bases from J, with 13 bases in between. In DNA, the CDR3 is TGCGCCAGCAGCACAACCAACTCGGACACTGAAGCTTTCTTT. The encoded protein is CASSTTNSDTEAFF. The whole variable domain, filled in from reference TRBV5-1 and TRBJ1-1, reads KAGVTQTPRYLIKTRGQQVTLSCSPISGHRSVSWYQQTPGQGLQFLFEYFSETQRNKGNFPGRFSGRQFSNSRSEMNVSTLELGDSALYLCASSTTNSDTEAFFGQGTRLTVV.

The rearrangement links TRBV11-2 to TRBJ2-3; tentative D call: TRBD1 (6 bases). V was cut by 5 bases and J by 0 bases, with 12 bases left in between. The germline CDR1 and CDR2 sequences are SGHAT and FQNNGV. The CDR3 sequence is 15 residues long. The CDR3 protein is CASSRQDPSTDTQYF. The CDR3 DNA sequence: TGTGCCAGCAGCCGACAGGACCCTAGCACAGATACGCAGTATTTT.

This clonotype was seen a handful of times. This chain uses TRBV5-4 with TRBJ2-5, with TRBD2 identical over 10 bases. The germline gives CDR1 SGHNT, CDR2 YYREEE (reference sequence). J was trimmed by 5 bases and V by 4 bases; bases with no gene match: 11. There are 16 residues in the CDR3. CDR3 loop: CASSPRGAGGQETQYF. The CDR3 DNA sequence: TGTGCCAGCAGCCCCCGTGGAGCGGGGGGGCAGGAGACCCAGTACTTC.

Ten or more counts support this clonotype. V is TRBV18 and J is TRBJ2-5; D is uncertain. This CDR3 spans 14 amino acids. Germline assignment: CDR1 KGHSH and CDR2 LQKENI. The V gene lost 2 bases and the J gene lost 2 bases, with 9 bases spanning the gap. The CDR3 reads CASSPGNRQETQYF. The CDR3 coding sequence is TGTGCCAGCTCACCAGGGAATAGGCAAGAGACCCAGTACTTC.

This clonotype was observed a handful of times. The CDR3 protein is CASSNRIRQSTDTQYF. As DNA, the CDR3 is TGTGCCAGCTCGAACCGGATTCGACAAAGCACAGATACGCAGTATTTT. The chain is built from TRBV18 and TRBJ2-3; no clear D. Germline CDR1 reads KGHSH; CDR2 reads LQKENI. The ends were cut back, 6 bases at V and 0 bases at J, with 16 bases in the middle. The CDR3 totals 16 residues.

This clonotype has only a few counts. The V call is TRBV30, the J call TRBJ1-4; TRBD1 is a possible D gene (5 bases). V lost 0 bases, J lost 3 bases, and 11 bases lay in between. There are 15 residues in the CDR3. Germline V gene data show CDR1 as GTSNPN and CDR2 as SVGIG (reference sequence). The CDR3 is CAWSVRGYANEKLFF. In DNA, the CDR3 is TGTGCCTGGAGTGTACGGGGGTATGCTAATGAAAAACTGTTTTTT.

This clonotype has more than one count but fewer than ten. V and J are TRBV19 and TRBJ2-7; 11 nucleotides line up with TRBD2. The CDR3 covers 14 residues. The germline gives CDR1 LNHDA, CDR2 SQIVND (reference sequence). Trimming at V came to 7 bases and at J to 0 bases, leaving 2 bases not matched to a gene. CDR3: CASKTSGDSYEQYF. The CDR3 nucleotides read TGTGCCAGTAAGACTAGCGGGGACTCCTACGAGCAGTACTTC.

This clonotype was seen ten or more times. The genes are TRBV4-2 and TRBJ1-5; D possibly corresponds to TRBD1 (6 bases). The length of the CDR3 is 14 residues. The germline V and J ends were trimmed by 3 bases and 4 bases, with 10 bases remaining between them. Germline CDR1 reads LGHNA; CDR2 reads YNFKEQ. Here the CDR3 DNA reads TGTGCCAGCAGCCACGAACAGGGAAATCAGCCCCAGCATTTT. As protein: CASSHEQGNQPQHF.

V usage is TRBV12-3 or TRBV12-4 and J usage is TRBJ1-6; D gene ambiguous. The CDR3 is 11 amino acids. Trimming stripped 1 base from V and 14 bases from J, with 6 bases between. This CDR3 reads CASSLGVTLHF. As DNA, the CDR3 is TGTGCCAGCAGTTTAGGGGTAACCCTCCACTTT.

The chain uses TRBV7-9 and TRBJ1-2, with D perhaps TRBD1 (6 bases). CDR1 is SEHNR, CDR2 FQNEAQ, per germline (reference sequence). V was shortened by 5 bases and J by 5 bases, with 18 bases between the two germline ends. CDR3 size: 15 residues. CDR3 nucleotide sequence: TGTGCCAGCAGCCACGCCGGGGGGCTTAAGTATGGCTACACCTTC. Translated, it gives CASSHAGGLKYGYTF. The full variable domain, rest sourced from reference TRBV7-9 and TRBJ1-2, is DTGVSQNPRHKITKRGQNVTFRCDPISEHNRLYWYRQTLGQGPEFLTYFQNEAQLEKSRLLSDRFSAERPKGSFSTLEIQRTEQGDSAMYLCASSHAGGLKYGYTFGSGTRLTVV.